These 17 T cell receptor beta chains originate from one sample sequenced in a study of identical twins. TCRdb itself ran the 5' RACE reads through MiXCR, one entry per CDR3 protein. The data hold some 630,000 distinct CDR3 sequences, with just over 7% observed a single time. This sample also belongs to another study, concerning yellow fever vaccine responses in identical twins.

The sequencing sample was made of PBMCs. The source of these receptors is a woman aged 18-30 years in good health.

This clonotype was recorded at least ten times. The rearrangement links TRBV5-1 to TRBJ2-1; tentative D call: TRBD2 (7 bases). Germline assignment: CDR1 SGHRS and CDR2 YFSETQ. Between the trimmed V and J ends, which lost 3 bases and 6 bases, there was a span of 16 bases. The CDR3 loop spans 15 amino acids. CDR3 DNA: TGCGCCAGCAGCTCCAGGGGAGGGGGTTCCAATGAGCAGTTCTTC. Residues: CASSSRGGGSNEQFF. The full variable domain, completed using reference TRBV5-1 and TRBJ2-1, is KAGVTQTPRYLIKTRGQQVTLSCSPISGHRSVSWYQQTPGQGLQFLFEYFSETQRNKGNFPGRFSGRQFSNSRSEMNVSTLELGDSALYLCASSSRGGGSNEQFFGPGTRLTVL.

V usage is TRBV5-1 and J usage is TRBJ2-7; D remains unclear. This CDR3 comprises 14 residues. The ends were cut back, 1 base at V and 2 bases at J, with 10 bases in the middle. Per germline, CDR1 SGHRS and CDR2 YFSETQ. CDR3 sequence (DNA): TGCGCCAGCAGCTTGTCCCGGTATACCTACGAGCAGTACTTC. Its protein product is CASSLSRYTYEQYF.

The chain uses TRBV7-9 and TRBJ2-2; TRBD2 might be the D (6 bases). This CDR3 comprises 16 residues. Deletions cut 7 bases from V and 0 bases from J, with 15 bases between. CDR1 is SEHNR, CDR2 FQNEAQ, per germline (reference sequence). The CDR3 loop reads CASTPTRLANTGELFF. The CDR3 coding sequence is TGTGCCAGCACCCCAACCCGACTAGCGAACACCGGGGAGCTGTTTTTT.

This clonotype was seen more than once but under ten times. CDR3 coding DNA: TGTGCCGGACGGGGGGTAGCGGGACTAGAAGAGACCCAGTACTTC. Translating gives CAGRGVAGLEETQYF. This chain uses TRBV3-1 with TRBJ2-5; 8 nucleotides match TRBD2. The germline V gene encodes CDR1 LGHDT and CDR2 YNNKEL (reference sequence). The CDR3 totals 15 residues. J lost 3 bases, V lost 11 bases, and 14 bases had no gene match.

This clonotype was counted ten times or more. The chain recombines TRBV2 with TRBJ2-7; a weak D match, TRBD1 (5 bases). The CDR3 covers 14 residues. V lost 3 bases and J 2 bases, leaving 11 bases between the germline ends. CDR1 is SNHLY, CDR2 FYNNEI, per germline. In DNA, the CDR3 is TGTGCCAGCAGTGATCCAGGGATCACCTACGAGCAGTACTTC. It is translated as CASSDPGITYEQYF.

This clonotype occurred a few times. In DNA, the CDR3 is TGTGCCAGCAGCAACAGGGTGTCTGGGGCCAACGTCCTGACTTTC. This encodes CASSNRVSGANVLTF. The chain is built from TRBV11-2 and TRBJ2-6; possibly TRBD1 for D (6 bases). The germline V gene encodes CDR1 SGHAT and CDR2 FQNNGV. V lost 5 bases, J lost 1 base, and 9 bases lay in between. This CDR3 spans 15 amino acids.

This clonotype was observed a handful of times. The chain combines TRBV20-1 with TRBJ2-3, with 7 nucleotides matching TRBD1. The junction had 7 bases not matched to a gene; V was cut back by 5 bases and J by 2 bases. The CDR3 covers 14 residues. Germline-derived CDR1 and CDR2 are DFQATT and SNEGSKA (reference sequence). Here the CDR3 reads CSAQGQPDTDTQYF. CDR3 coding DNA: TGCAGTGCTCAGGGACAGCCGGACACAGATACGCAGTATTTT.

This clonotype was observed a few times. V gene TRBV20-1 combines with J gene TRBJ2-3; a possible D gene is TRBD2 (6 bases). V dropped 3 bases and J dropped 5 bases, with 9 bases sitting between them. From germline, CDR1 is DFQATT and CDR2 SNEGSKA (reference sequence). The CDR3 is 12 amino acids. In DNA form, the CDR3 reads TGCAGTGCTAGGGACGGGGGAGATACGCAGTATTTT. This sequence encodes CSARDGGDTQYF.

The chain joins TRBV15 to TRBJ1-5; D is ambiguous. The CDR3 extends over 14 amino acids. CDR1 and CDR2 from the germline V gene are LNHNV and YYDKDF (reference sequence). Trimming took off 1 base at V and 0 bases at J, with 4 bases between the two ends. CDR3 region: CATSRANSNQPQHF. CDR3 DNA sequence: TGTGCCACCAGCAGAGCTAATAGCAATCAGCCCCAGCATTTT. Full variable domain (missing parts from reference TRBV15 and TRBJ1-5): DAMVIQNPRYQVTQFGKPVTLSCSQTLNHNVMYWYQQKSSQAPKLLFHYYDKDFNNEADTPDNFQSRRPNTSFCFLDIRSPGLGDTAMYLCATSRANSNQPQHFGDGTRLSIL.

This clonotype was seen a handful of times. The chain couples TRBV10-3 to TRBJ2-2; TRBD1 aligns across 8 bases. Germline V CDR1 and CDR2: ENHRY, SYGVKD. The CDR3 runs to 15 residues. Losses at the gene ends were 6 bases for V and 3 bases for J; bases not matched to a gene: 6. The CDR3 loop is CAISHRGADTGELFF. CDR3 DNA: TGTGCCATCAGCCACAGGGGGGCGGACACCGGGGAGCTGTTTTTT.

The V gene is TRBV29-1, the J gene TRBJ1-1, with 9 bases that match TRBD1. The CDR3 runs 16 residues. V gave up 4 bases and J gave up 1 base; unmatched junction bases: 10. Germline-derived CDR1 and CDR2 are SQVTM and ANQGSEA. CDR3 in DNA: TGCAGCGTTGTAACACTACAGGGGGCCCGGAACACTGAAGCTTTCTTT. It yields the protein CSVVTLQGARNTEAFF. The whole variable domain, remainder taken from reference TRBV29-1 and TRBJ1-1, is SAVISQKPSRDICQRGTSLTIQCQVDSQVTMMFWYRQQPGQSLTLIATANQGSEATYESGFVIDKFPISRPNLTFSTLTVSNMSPEDSSIYLCSVVTLQGARNTEAFFGQGTRLTVV.

This clonotype was found many times. The V gene is TRBV12-3 or TRBV12-4, the J gene TRBJ2-7; 8 nucleotides align to TRBD2. V gave up 6 bases and J gave up 2 bases; unmatched junction bases: 12. The CDR3 extends over 16 amino acids. CDR3 region: CASSWHRAGGTYEQYF. The DNA for the CDR3 is TGTGCCAGCAGCTGGCACAGGGCGGGAGGAACCTACGAGCAGTACTTC.

This chain connects TRBV12-3 or TRBV12-4 to TRBJ1-1; TRBD1 agrees at 7 bases. The J segment lost 5 bases and the V segment lost 5 bases, leaving 5 bases of the junction unmatched. There are 13 residues in the CDR3. The CDR3 DNA reads TGTGCCAGCAGTCTACAGGGGATAACTGAAGCTTTCTTT. Its translation: CASSLQGITEAFF.

The chain uses TRBV10-3 and TRBJ1-6, with D perhaps TRBD1 (5 bases). V lost 7 bases to trimming and J lost 4 bases, with 11 bases between them. This CDR3 is 14 amino acids long. The germline V gene encodes CDR1 ENHRY and CDR2 SYGVKD. CDR3 region: CAIMGTEYNSPLHF. The CDR3 DNA reads TGTGCCATCATGGGGACCGAATATAATTCACCCCTCCACTTT.

This clonotype was detected a few times. J is TRBJ1-1 and V is TRBV6-5, with a tentative D call TRBD1 (6 bases). The CDR3 contains 15 residues. Germline CDR1 and CDR2: MNHEY and SVGAGI. V was trimmed by 4 bases and J by 6 bases, leaving 18 bases between them. CDR3 amino acids: CASSSHGQTKAEAFF. The CDR3 region has the DNA TGTGCCAGCAGTTCCCACGGACAGACTAAAGCTGAAGCTTTCTTT.

This clonotype was recorded a few times. This chain uses TRBV5-1 with TRBJ1-5; TRBD1 matches 8 bases. The CDR3 runs to 16 residues. With V trimmed by 0 bases and J by 5 bases, 7 bases remained unmatched. Germline V CDR1 and CDR2: SGHRS, YFSETQ. Here the CDR3 reads CASSLGPDRVYQPQHF. The CDR3 bases are TGCGCCAGCAGCTTGGGACCGGACAGGGTTTATCAGCCCCAGCATTTT.

The J gene is TRBJ2-1, the V gene TRBV28, with 14 bases fitting TRBD2. This CDR3 comprises 14 residues. The germline CDR1 and CDR2 sequences are MDHEN and SYDVKM. V was clipped by 5 bases and J by 9 bases; unmatched bases: 3. CDR3 region: CASSGTSGRPEQFF. CDR3 nucleotides: TGTGCCAGCAGTGGGACTAGCGGGAGACCTGAGCAGTTCTTC.